What follows are 3 T cell receptor beta chains derived from one specimen sequenced in a study of blood T cell repertoires in COVID-19. The table came from immunoSEQ multiplex PCR; TCRdb's copy has only in-frame clones and leaves some out. The table includes 190,000 or so clones, about nine tenths detected once. Sequencing input: peripheral blood. These receptors originate from a woman in her 70s with acute or convalescent COVID-19.

This sequence joins TRBV9 and TRBJ1-6; D not resolved. V lost 0 bases to trimming and J lost 4 bases, with 8 bases between them. The length of the CDR3 is 15 residues. CDR1 is SGDLS and CDR2 is YYNGEE in the germline V gene. The CDR3 region has the DNA TGTGCCAGCAGCGTAGGGAGCGCTTATAATTCACCCCTCCACTTT. As protein: CASSVGSAYNSPLHF.

The gene calls are TRBV24-1 and TRBJ2-2; maybe TRBD2 (6 bases). CDR3 length equals 14 residues. Trimming pared 9 bases from V and 5 bases from J, leaving 15 bases between. Germline assignment: CDR1 KGHDR and CDR2 SFDVKD. The CDR3: CATQTGTLTGELFF. The CDR3 DNA reads as TGTGCCACCCAAACCGGGACTTTGACCGGGGAGCTGTTTTTT.

The chain uses TRBV3-1 (or the pseudogene TRBV3-2) and TRBJ2-5, with 8 bases identical to TRBD1. Germline CDR1 reads LGHDT; CDR2 reads YNNKEL (reference sequence). Trimming at V came to 1 base and at J to 5 bases, leaving 6 bases not matched to a gene. CDR3 length: 15 amino acids. This CDR3 is CASSQVVRGLETQYF. The DNA for the CDR3 is TGTGCCAGCAGCCAAGTAGTCAGGGGGCTTGAGACCCAGTACTTC.